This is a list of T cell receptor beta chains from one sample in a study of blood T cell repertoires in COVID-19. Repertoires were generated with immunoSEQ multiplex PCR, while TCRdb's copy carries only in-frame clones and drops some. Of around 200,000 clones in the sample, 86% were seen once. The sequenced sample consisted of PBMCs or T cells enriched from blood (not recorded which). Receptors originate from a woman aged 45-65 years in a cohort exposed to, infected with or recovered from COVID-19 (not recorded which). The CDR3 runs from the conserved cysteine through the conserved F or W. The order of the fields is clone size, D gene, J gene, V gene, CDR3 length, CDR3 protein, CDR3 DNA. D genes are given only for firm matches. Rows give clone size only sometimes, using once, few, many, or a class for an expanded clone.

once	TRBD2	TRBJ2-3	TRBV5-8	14	CASSFGASGGTQYF	TGTGCCAGCAGCTTTGGGGCTAGCGGGGGTACGCAGTATTTT
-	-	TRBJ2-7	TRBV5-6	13	CASSLQGPYEQYF	TGTGCCAGCAGCTTGCAGGGGCCCTACGAGCAGTACTTC
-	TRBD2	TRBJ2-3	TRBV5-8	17	CASSPDRGGAVRDTQYF	TGTGCCAGCAGCCCGGACCGGGGGGGGGCCGTCCGCGATACGCAGTATTTT
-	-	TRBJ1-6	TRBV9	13	CASSTGWNSPLHF	TGTGCCAGCAGCACAGGGTGGAATTCACCCCTCCACTTT
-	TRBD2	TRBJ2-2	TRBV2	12	CASSEGLGELFF	TGTGCCAGCAGCGAGGGACTAGGGGAGCTGTTTTTT
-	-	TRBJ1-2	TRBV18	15	CASSPPSGRVGGYTF	TGTGCCAGCTCACCACCGTCAGGCAGGGTGGGCGGCTACACCTTC
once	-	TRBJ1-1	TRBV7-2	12	CASSLESLSAFF	TGTGCCAGCAGCTTAGAAAGCCTAAGCGCTTTCTTT
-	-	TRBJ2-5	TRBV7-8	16	CASSLAGPGMTQTQYF	TGTGCCAGCAGCTTAGCGGGGCCAGGGATGACTCAGACCCAGTACTTC
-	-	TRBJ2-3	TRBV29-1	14	CSVGKQGGTDTQYF	TGCAGCGTTGGAAAACAGGGAGGCACAGATACGCAGTATTTT
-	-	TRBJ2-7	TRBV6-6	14	CASSNNPTSNEQYF	TGTGCCAGCAGCAACAACCCTACTAGTAATGAGCAGTACTTC
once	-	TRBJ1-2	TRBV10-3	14	CAISASGRNYGYTF	TGTGCCATCAGTGCATCGGGAAGAAACTATGGCTACACCTTC
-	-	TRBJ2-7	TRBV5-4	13	CASSFSRSYEQYF	TGTGCCAGCAGCTTCTCTAGATCCTACGAGCAGTACTTC
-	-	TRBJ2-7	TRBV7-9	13	CASSLGGFYEQYF	TGTGCCAGCAGCTTAGGCGGGTTCTACGAGCAGTACTTC
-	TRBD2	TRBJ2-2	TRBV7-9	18	CASSLPGLAGAYTGELFF	TGTGCCAGCAGCTTACCAGGACTAGCGGGGGCCTACACCGGGGAGCTGTTTTTT
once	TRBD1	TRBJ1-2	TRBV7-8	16	CASSYPPAGTGGGYTF	TGTGCCAGCAGCTATCCACCCGCCGGGACAGGGGGTGGCTACACCTTC
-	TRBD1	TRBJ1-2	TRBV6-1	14	CASSEATGVGGYTF	TGTGCCAGCAGTGAAGCCACAGGGGTGGGAGGCTACACCTTC
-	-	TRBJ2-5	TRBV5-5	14	CASSLADTRDIQYF	TGTGCCAGCAGCTTGGCGGATACACGCGACATCCAGTACTTC
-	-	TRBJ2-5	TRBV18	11	CASSLRETQYF	TGTGCCAGCTCACTGAGGGAGACCCAGTACTTC
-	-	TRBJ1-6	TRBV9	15	CASSVADSYDSPLHF	TGTGCCAGCAGCGTAGCAGACAGTTACGATTCACCCCTCCACTTT
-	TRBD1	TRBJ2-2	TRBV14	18	CASSPRFGDRTHTGELFF	TGTGCCAGCAGCCCCCGTTTTGGGGACAGGACCCACACCGGGGAGCTGTTTTTT
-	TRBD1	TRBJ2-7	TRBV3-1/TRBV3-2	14	CASSPLDRGYEQYF	TGTGCCAGCAGCCCGCTCGACAGGGGGTACGAGCAGTACTTC
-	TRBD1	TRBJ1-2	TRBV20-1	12	CSASEGAYGYTF	TGCAGTGCTAGTGAGGGGGCTTATGGCTACACCTTC
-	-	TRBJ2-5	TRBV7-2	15	CASSALGEYWETQYF	TGTGCCAGCAGCGCCCTCGGGGAGTATTGGGAGACCCAGTACTTC
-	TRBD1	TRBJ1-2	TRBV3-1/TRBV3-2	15	CASSQYRGRNYGYTF	TGTGCCAGCAGCCAATACAGGGGGCGTAACTATGGCTACACCTTC
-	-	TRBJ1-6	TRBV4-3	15	CASSQGTTYNSPLHF	TGCGCCAGCAGCCAAGGAACAACCTATAATTCACCCCTCCACTTT
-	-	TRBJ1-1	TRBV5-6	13	CASSLVSEKEAFF	TGTGCCAGCAGCTTGGTTTCAGAAAAAGAAGCTTTCTTT
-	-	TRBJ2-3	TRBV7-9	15	CASSLEGLSTDTQYF	TGTGCCAGCAGCTTAGAGGGACTTAGCACAGATACGCAGTATTTT
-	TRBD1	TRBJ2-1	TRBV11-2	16	CASSSTGTGQYNEQFF	TGTGCCAGCAGCTCAACCGGGACAGGGCAATACAATGAGCAGTTCTTC